The source of this T cell receptor (beta chain) is a study of T cell repertoires in cytomegalovirus infection. Study-level results: CMV carriers having the relevant HLA were flagged by cumulative public TCR beta family frequency.

Only a few counts were recorded for this clonotype. Its specificity is not known. MiXCR was run by TCRdb on the reads, yielding one entry per CDR3 protein. The profile covers about 110,000 distinct CDR3 sequences, with roughly a tenth appearing a single time and approximately 33% taken by the ten largest. The CDR3 has 15 residues. Trimming cost V 5 bases and J 1 base; bases outside gene matches: 1. Germline CDR1 reads SGHTA; CDR2 reads FQGNSA. This sequence originates from a human donor in good health (CMV status not recorded). Some clones in this sample may be carry-over from other donors' samples. The chain couples TRBV7-2 to TRBJ2-5, with TRBD2 identical over 13 bases. What was sequenced was PBMCs, sequenced either directly or after in vitro stimulation (not recorded which). The CDR3 DNA follows: TGTGCCAGCAGCCGGACTAGCGGGAGCCAAGAGACCCAGTACTTC. Translating gives CASSRTSGSQETQYF.